This T cell receptor beta chain was documented in a study of beta chain features in type 1 diabetes. Regarding this clone: At one of its ends the junction is not consistent with the germline gene, which may arise from a read error.

CDR3 size: 16 residues. Germline loops: CDR1 SGHTA, CDR2 FQGNSA. Investigators reverse transcribed all isolated RNA, so they sequenced expressed TCRB transcripts. Repertoires were generated with immunoSEQ multiplex PCR, while TCRdb's copy carries only in-frame clones and drops some. The repertoire holds under 400,000 clones, with 13% to 15% as singletons. The sequenced material came from central memory CD4+ T cells from blood. The source of this sequence is a man aged 25 to 45 in good health. The gene calls are TRBV7-2 and TRBJ2-1, with D hard to call. Written as DNA, the CDR3 is TGCGCCAGCAGCCAAGATCTAACAGATACCTACAATGAGCAGTTCTTC. Amino acid sequence: CASSQDLTDTYNEQFF. The whole variable domain, filled in from reference TRBV7-2 and TRBJ2-1, reads GAGVSQSPSNKVTEKGKDVELRCDPISGHTALYWYRQSLGQGLEFLIYFQGNSAPDKSGLPSDRFSAERTGGSVSTLTIQRTQQEDSAVYLCASSQDLTDTYNEQFFGPGTRLTVL.